Each of the 3 T cell receptor beta chains below was sequenced from the same sample in a study of T cell changes during pregnancy in multiple sclerosis. Repertoires were generated with immunoSEQ multiplex PCR, while TCRdb's copy carries only in-frame clones and drops some. Of 45,000 to 70,000 clones in the sample, about 90% are singletons; the top ten hold around 3%. Sequenced here: peripheral blood, sampled in the third trimester of pregnancy. All receptors derive from a female donor in good health, enrolled as a control in a pregnancy study.

This clone was counted a few times. CDR3 sequence reads: CASSSQGALYGYTF. The CDR3 bases are TGTGCCAGCTCATCCCAGGGGGCCCTTTATGGCTACACCTTC. J is TRBJ1-2 and V is TRBV18; 8 bases fit TRBD1. V lost 5 bases, J lost 5 bases, and 7 bases stayed unmatched. This CDR3 is built from 14 residues. Germline CDR1 KGHSH, CDR2 LQKENI.

The chain carries TRBV19 and TRBJ2-7; no firm D call. Trimming left V 1 base short and J 0 bases short, with 7 bases between. Germline V CDR1 and CDR2: LNHDA, SQIVND (reference sequence). This CDR3 is built from 14 residues. The CDR3 DNA reads as TGTGCCAGTAGTATAGCGGTCCCCTCCTACGAGCAGTACTTC. Amino acid sequence: CASSIAVPSYEQYF.

This chain joins TRBV2 and TRBJ1-1, with 11 bases lining up with TRBD1. Per the germline V gene, CDR1 is SNHLY and CDR2 is FYNNEI. The CDR3 length is 16 residues. The J segment lost 3 bases and the V segment lost 4 bases, leaving 7 bases of the junction unmatched. Here the CDR3 reads CASSAGGQGVDTEAFF. The DNA of the CDR3 is TGTGCCAGCAGTGCGGGGGGACAGGGGGTCGACACTGAAGCTTTCTTT.